This T cell receptor (beta chain) was sequenced in a study of Graves' ophthalmopathy and Graves' hyperthyroidism. Study outcomes and limitations: The model flagged ophthalmopathy progression at 65% to 71% sensitivity and 72% to 75% specificity.

J was trimmed by 1 base and V by 3 bases; bases with no gene match: 2. Germline V gene data show CDR1 as MNHNS and CDR2 as SASEGT. The CDR3 spans 15 residues. Only newly diagnosed hyperthyroidism patients aged 18 to 65, with under 2 months' duration, were enrolled. Excluded were patients with other autoimmune diseases, uncontrolled infections, pregnancy or lactation. This clonotype was seen ten or more times. Its target is unknown. RNA served as the template for amplifying TCR beta CDR3 regions. The library came from an HTBI-primed first-round RT-PCR and a second-round multiplex PCR. Each CDR3 protein gets one entry after TCRdb re-called the multiplex PCR reads with MiXCR. This repertoire shows 450,000 to 600,000 distinct CDR3 sequences, less than 45% found once; its top ten account for over 3.5%.

This sequence joins TRBV6-1 and TRBJ1-5, with 8 positions matching TRBD1. The TCR was taken from an adult man with Graves' hyperthyroidism. The sample was peripheral blood or thyroid tissue (not recorded which). The CDR3 coding sequence is TGTGCCAGCAGTGACAGGGGGCAAAGCAATCAGCCCCAGCATTTT. Translating it yields CASSDRGQSNQPQHF.